Following are 20 T cell receptor beta chains from one sample sequenced in a study of blood T cell repertoires in COVID-19. Using immunoSEQ multiplex PCR, the repertoire was profiled, and TCRdb retains in-frame clones only, with some absent. Of almost 50,000 clones in the sample, under 70% were seen once. Sequenced sample: peripheral blood. The receptors derive from an older woman with acute or convalescent COVID-19.

This chain connects TRBV29-1 to TRBJ2-2; the match to TRBD1 covers 7 bases. This CDR3 has 13 residues. CDR1 and CDR2 from the germline V gene are SQVTM and ANQGSEA. J was trimmed by 5 bases and V by 6 bases; bases with no gene match: 6. As DNA, the CDR3 is TGCAGCGTGAGGGACAGCAAGACCGGGGAGCTGTTTTTT. Encoded protein: CSVRDSKTGELFF.

The gene calls are TRBV29-1 and TRBJ1-2; 7 positions match TRBD1. Trimming at V came to 4 bases and at J to 9 bases, leaving 8 bases not matched to a gene. Germline V gives CDR1 SQVTM, CDR2 ANQGSEA. The CDR3 has 12 residues. Here the CDR3 reads CSVGGQSQSYTF. The CDR3 DNA is TGCAGCGTTGGGGGACAGTCCCAGAGCTACACCTTC.

This chain uses TRBV4-1 with TRBJ1-5; D is possibly TRBD1 (5 bases). V lost 4 bases, J lost 3 bases, and 16 bases lay in between. Germline CDR1 and CDR2: MGHRA and YSYEKL. This CDR3 has 16 residues. CDR3 protein: CASSLFLGATNQPQHF. The CDR3 DNA is TGCGCCAGCAGCCTATTCTTAGGGGCCACCAATCAGCCCCAGCATTTT.

V is TRBV24-1 and J is TRBJ2-3; 7 bases match TRBD1. The CDR3 is made up of 17 amino acids. Germline V gene lookup returns CDR1 KGHDR and CDR2 SFDVKD. The junction had 8 bases not matched to a gene; V was cut back by 3 bases and J by 0 bases. The CDR3 region is CATSDVYRGTSTDTQYF. As DNA, the CDR3 is TGTGCCACCAGTGATGTCTACAGGGGAACTAGCACAGATACGCAGTATTTT.

On this clone: A read error is possible here, since a much larger clone lies one base away. The chain carries TRBV9 and TRBJ2-2; tentative D call: TRBD2 (7 bases). The germline V gene has CDR1 SGDLS and CDR2 YYNGEE. The CDR3 is made up of 15 amino acids. CDR3 in DNA: TGTGCCCGCAGCGTAGTGGGGGGGCTGACCGGGGAGCTGTTTTTT. Translating gives CARSVVGGLTGELFF.

The chain combines TRBV6-2 or TRBV6-3 with TRBJ2-4; 7 bases line up with TRBD2. The length of the CDR3 is 15 residues. The J segment lost 4 bases and the V segment lost 2 bases, leaving 5 bases of the junction unmatched. Looked up from germline, CDR1 is MNHEY and CDR2 is SVGEGT. The CDR3 spells CASSYRLGGKNIQYF. The CDR3 nucleotides read TGTGCCAGCAGTTACCGGTTGGGGGGGAAAAACATTCAGTACTTC.

The chain has TRBV3-1 (or the pseudogene TRBV3-2) and TRBJ2-1, with TRBD2 matching 7 bases. Trimming cost V 4 bases and J 7 bases; bases outside gene matches: 7. CDR3 length equals 14 residues. Germline CDR1 is LGHDT and CDR2 is YNNKEL (reference sequence). The CDR3 loop reads CASSRAGERNEQFF. The CDR3 region has the DNA TGTGCCAGCAGCCGGGCGGGGGAGCGGAATGAGCAGTTCTTC.

This clone appeared a single time. This chain joins TRBV6-1 and TRBJ2-3, with 10 bases identical to TRBD1. The germline V gene has CDR1 MNHNS and CDR2 SASEGT. The J segment lost 4 bases and the V segment lost 3 bases, leaving 4 bases of the junction unmatched. The CDR3 is 15 residues long. The CDR3 loop is CASSDRDRGADTQYF. As DNA, the CDR3 is TGTGCCAGCAGTGACCGGGACAGGGGTGCAGATACGCAGTATTTT.

V gene TRBV6-5 combines with J gene TRBJ2-3; D call uncertain. V was pared by 7 bases and J by 2 bases, with 13 bases between. The CDR3 consists of 14 residues. CDR1 and CDR2 from the germline V gene are MNHEY and SVGAGI. CDR3 DNA: TGTGCCAGCAAATCTACCTCAAACACAGATACGCAGTATTTT. Its protein is CASKSTSNTDTQYF.

J is TRBJ1-2 and V is TRBV7-2; TRBD1 might be the D (6 bases). V gave up 5 bases and J gave up 4 bases, with 17 bases separating them. CDR1 is SGHTA, CDR2 FQGNSA, per germline. The CDR3 is 15 amino acids. CDR3 DNA sequence: TGTGCCAGCAGCCCGTCCCCGGGGGGCACCTATGGCTACACCTTC. This codes for CASSPSPGGTYGYTF.

This clone appeared a few times. DNA of the CDR3: TGCGCCAGCAGCTTGGAGACAGCGAGCTCCTATAATTCACCCCTCCACTTT. This gives the protein CASSLETASSYNSPLHF. This rearrangement joins TRBV5-1 to TRBJ1-6; TRBD1 is a possible D gene (5 bases). Looked up from germline, CDR1 is SGHRS and CDR2 is YFSETQ. The CDR3 has 17 residues. V was trimmed by 0 bases and J by 0 bases, leaving 10 bases between them.

This clone was detected only once. The genes are TRBV6-2 or TRBV6-3 and TRBJ1-1; 8 bases match TRBD1. CDR1 and CDR2 (germline): MNHEY, SVGEGT. V trimming: 2 bases; J trimming: 2 bases; junction bases outside the gene matches: 7. This CDR3 region has 16 residues. CDR3 sequence (DNA): TGTGCCAGCAGTTACCGGACAGGGTTGATAAACACTGAAGCTTTCTTT. Protein product: CASSYRTGLINTEAFF.

The chain recombines TRBV4-2 with TRBJ2-1; TRBD2 aligns across 10 bases. J was trimmed by 4 bases and V by 3 bases; bases with no gene match: 3. The CDR3 consists of 15 residues. Germline lookup yields CDR1 LGHNA and CDR2 YNFKEQ. DNA for the CDR3: TGTGCCAGCAGCCAGAGCGGGGGGGTTTACAATGAGCAGTTCTTC. Its translation is CASSQSGGVYNEQFF.

This chain links TRBV3-1 (or the pseudogene TRBV3-2) with TRBJ2-6; D ambiguous. The CDR3 is 15 amino acids. Trimming shortened V by 4 bases and J by 1 base, and 8 bases separated the two germline ends. Germline CDR1 is LGHDT and CDR2 is YNNKEL (reference sequence). The CDR3 sequence is CASSRRGSGANVLTF. CDR3 bases: TGTGCCAGCAGCCGACGAGGTTCTGGGGCCAACGTCCTGACTTTC.

This chain joins TRBV18 and TRBJ2-7; perhaps TRBD2 as D (6 bases). Germline V CDR1 and CDR2: KGHSH, LQKENI. V lost 8 bases, J lost 7 bases, and 15 bases lay in between. CDR3 length: 12 residues. DNA for the CDR3: TGTGCCAGCCGGGGGACTGAAGGGGAGCAGTACTTC. Translated: CASRGTEGEQYF.

The sample holds a few counts of this clone. V gene TRBV10-2 combines with J gene TRBJ2-7, with D unclear. The length of the CDR3 is 13 residues. The V end was cut by 3 bases, the J end by 2 bases, with 8 bases between. CDR1 is WSHSY and CDR2 is SAAADI in the germline V gene. The CDR3 loop is CASSDRPTYEQYF. The CDR3 nucleotides are TGCGCCAGCAGTGACAGGCCAACCTACGAGCAGTACTTC.

This clone showed up many times. This sample also contains other DNA sequences that code for the same CDR3. The chain is built from TRBV6-1 and TRBJ1-1, with D unresolved. CDR1 and CDR2 (germline): MNHNS, SASEGT. The length of the CDR3 is 13 residues. V lost 2 bases to trimming and J lost 2 bases, with 6 bases between them. CDR3 amino acids: CASSERENTEAFF. In DNA form, the CDR3 reads TGTGCCAGCAGTGAACGGGAAAACACTGAAGCTTTCTTT.

The rearrangement links TRBV11-1 to TRBJ1-6, with a weak D call TRBD1 (5 bases). Germline-derived CDR1 and CDR2 are SGHAT and FQDESV (reference sequence). V lost 6 bases and J 8 bases, leaving 5 bases between the germline ends. CDR3 length equals 11 residues. The CDR3 loop is CASRQDSPLHF. The CDR3 nucleotides are TGTGCCAGCAGACAGGATTCACCCCTCCACTTT.

The chain couples TRBV2 to TRBJ2-2; a weak D match, TRBD1 (6 bases). Deletions cut 4 bases from V and 2 bases from J, with 14 bases between. Germline CDR1 reads SNHLY; CDR2 reads FYNNEI. This CDR3 contains 16 residues. CDR3 loop: CASSVGYRANTGELFF. CDR3 bases: TGTGCCAGCAGTGTGGGATACAGGGCCAACACCGGGGAGCTGTTTTTT.

This clone has a handful of counts. The V gene is TRBV9, the J gene TRBJ2-2, with D tentatively TRBD1 (5 bases). There are 16 residues in the CDR3. Looked up from germline, CDR1 is SGDLS and CDR2 is YYNGEE. The V gene lost 0 bases and the J gene lost 0 bases, with 9 bases spanning the gap. The CDR3 bases are TGTGCCAGCAGCGTAGGACAGCTTTCGAACACCGGGGAGCTGTTTTTT. Protein sequence: CASSVGQLSNTGELFF.